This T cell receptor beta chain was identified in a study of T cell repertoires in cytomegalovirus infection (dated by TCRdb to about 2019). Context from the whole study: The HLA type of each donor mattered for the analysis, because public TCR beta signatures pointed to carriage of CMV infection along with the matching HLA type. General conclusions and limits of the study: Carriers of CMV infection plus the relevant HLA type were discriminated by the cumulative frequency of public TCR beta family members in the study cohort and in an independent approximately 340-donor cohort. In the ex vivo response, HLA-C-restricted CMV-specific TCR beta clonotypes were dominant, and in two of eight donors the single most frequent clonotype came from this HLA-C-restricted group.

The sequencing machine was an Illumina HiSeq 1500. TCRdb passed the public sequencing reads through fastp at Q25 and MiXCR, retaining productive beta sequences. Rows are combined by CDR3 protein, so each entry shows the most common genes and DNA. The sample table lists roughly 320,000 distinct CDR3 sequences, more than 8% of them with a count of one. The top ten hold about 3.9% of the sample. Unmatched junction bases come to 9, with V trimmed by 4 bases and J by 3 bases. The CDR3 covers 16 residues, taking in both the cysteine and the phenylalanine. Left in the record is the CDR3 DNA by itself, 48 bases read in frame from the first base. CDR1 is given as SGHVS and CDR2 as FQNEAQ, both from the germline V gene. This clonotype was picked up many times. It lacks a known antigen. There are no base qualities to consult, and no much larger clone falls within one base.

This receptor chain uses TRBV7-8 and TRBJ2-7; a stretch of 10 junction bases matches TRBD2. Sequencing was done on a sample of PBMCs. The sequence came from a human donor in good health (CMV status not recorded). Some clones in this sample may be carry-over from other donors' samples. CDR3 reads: CASSSYSGRQNYEQYF. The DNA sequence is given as TGTGCCAGCAGCTCCTATAGCGGGAGGCAAAACTACGAGCAGTACTTC.